Shown below are 23 T cell receptor beta chains from a single sample sequenced in a study of blood T cell repertoires in COVID-19. The assay was immunoSEQ multiplex PCR, and TCRdb's table has in-frame clones only and misses some. Among tens of thousands of clones, roughly 87% were seen once, and the ten largest hold approximately 6.4%. Specimen: peripheral blood. The receptors shown here come from a woman aged 45-60 years with acute or convalescent COVID-19.

This clone has a single count. The V gene is TRBV7-9, the J gene TRBJ1-1; D is unresolved. This CDR3 is 16 amino acids long. The V end lost 5 bases, the J end lost 1 base, and 17 bases lay between the germline ends. Germline CDR1 and CDR2: SEHNR and FQNEAQ (reference sequence). The CDR3 sequence is CASSPPGSRANTEAFF. As DNA, the CDR3 is TGTGCCAGCAGCCCGCCGGGGTCGAGAGCGAACACTGAAGCTTTCTTT.

This clone was counted between two and nine times. The genes are TRBV6-4 and TRBJ2-7; 10 bases align to TRBD1. V dropped 6 bases and J dropped 0; count of bases not matched to a gene: 5. Per the germline V gene, CDR1 is MRHNA and CDR2 is SNTAGT. There are 15 residues in the CDR3. As DNA, the CDR3 is TGTGCCAGCAGCCTGGGACAGGGGAGCTCCTACGAGCAGTACTTC. It is translated as CASSLGQGSSYEQYF.

This clone occurred once. The V gene is TRBV28, the J gene TRBJ1-2; 8 positions match TRBD1. Germline V gene data show CDR1 as MDHEN and CDR2 as SYDVKM. The CDR3 sequence is 14 residues long. The trim removed 10 bases at V and 4 bases at J, leaving 11 bases unmatched. In DNA form, the CDR3 reads TGTGCCACCAGCTCGCCTGACAGGGGCTATGGCTACACCTTC. Its translation: CATSSPDRGYGYTF.

The rearrangement links TRBV10-3 to TRBJ2-2; a weak D match, TRBD1 (6 bases). The CDR3 has 13 amino acids. Germline V CDR1 and CDR2: ENHRY, SYGVKD. Trimming pared 10 bases from V and 6 bases from J, leaving 15 bases between. CDR3 protein: CATRQESPGELFF. The DNA for the CDR3 is TGTGCCACCCGACAGGAGAGTCCCGGGGAGCTGTTTTTT.

This clone was observed a single time. As DNA, the CDR3 is TGTGCCAGTAAACTACTACAGGGCTCGAACACTGAAGCTTTCTTT. Translated: CASKLLQGSNTEAFF. V gene TRBV19 combines with J gene TRBJ1-1; perhaps TRBD1 as D (6 bases). The CDR3 is 15 residues long. CDR1 and CDR2 (germline): LNHDA, SQIVND (reference sequence). Deletions cut 7 bases from V and 1 base from J, with 16 bases between.

V usage is TRBV20-1 and J usage is TRBJ2-7; TRBD1 agrees at 7 bases. The CDR3 has 11 residues. Unmatched junction bases numbered 10, after V lost 5 bases and J lost 12 bases. Germline assignment: CDR1 DFQATT and CDR2 SNEGSKA (reference sequence). The CDR3 DNA reads as TGCAGTGCTTTACAGGGGACGGCCCTGTACTTC. It specifies CSALQGTALYF.

This clone was seen ten or more times. The chain has TRBV5-5 and TRBJ1-5; TRBD1 agrees at 7 bases. The CDR3 has 14 amino acids. The germline V gene has CDR1 SGHKS and CDR2 YYEKEE (reference sequence). Trimming took 4 bases from V and 2 from J; bases not matched to a gene: 3. This CDR3 is CASSRDRGNQPQHF. CDR3 DNA sequence: TGTGCCAGCAGCCGAGACAGGGGCAATCAGCCCCAGCATTTT. Full variable domain (rest looked up from reference TRBV5-5 and TRBJ1-5): DAGVTQSPTHLIKTRGQQVTLRCSPISGHKSVSWYQQVLGQGPQFIFQYYEKEERGRGNFPDRFSARQFPNYSSELNVNALLLGDSALYLCASSRDRGNQPQHFGDGTRLSIL.

The V gene is TRBV5-1, the J gene TRBJ2-5, with 14 bases that match TRBD2. The CDR3 runs 15 residues. CDR1 is SGHRS, CDR2 YFSETQ, per germline. The V gene end was trimmed by 4 bases and the J gene end by 13 bases; junction bases not matched to a gene: 12. The CDR3 nucleotides are TGCGCCAGCAGCGAGGGCGGGACTAGCGGGGGAGTCCGGTACTTC. Translating it yields CASSEGGTSGGVRYF.

V usage is TRBV29-1 and J usage is TRBJ1-1, with 9 bases matching TRBD1. The V gene's germline CDR1 is SQVTM and CDR2 ANQGSEA. Trimming cost V 6 bases and J 3 bases; bases outside gene matches: 5. The CDR3 is 13 residues long. The CDR3 sequence: CSVMGQGYTEAFF. The CDR3 nucleotides are TGCAGCGTCATGGGACAGGGCTACACTGAAGCTTTCTTT.

Concerning this clone itself: At one of its ends the junction is not consistent with the germline gene, which may arise from a read error. This chain uses TRBV18 with TRBJ2-5; D perhaps matches TRBD1 (6 bases). The CDR3 has 13 amino acids. From germline, CDR1 is KGHSH and CDR2 LQKENI. The chain's CDR3 is CASSPRRQVEGDF. CDR3 nucleotides: TGTGCCAGCTCACCCCGCCGACAGGTCGAGGGTGACTTC.

This clone appeared once. The chain recombines TRBV19 with TRBJ1-5; no firm D call. The V gene's germline CDR1 is LNHDA and CDR2 SQIVND (reference sequence). The CDR3 sequence is 16 residues long. Trimming cost V 5 bases and J 2 bases, with 16 bases left between them. In DNA, the CDR3 is TGTGCCAGTAGTGGAGGCCTCCCTCGTGGCAATCAGCCCCAGCATTTT. Its protein product is CASSGGLPRGNQPQHF.

The V call is TRBV3-1 (or the pseudogene TRBV3-2), the J call TRBJ1-2; TRBD1 might be the D (6 bases). This CDR3 is built from 17 residues. The germline V gene encodes CDR1 LGHDT and CDR2 YNNKEL (reference sequence). Trimming stripped 4 bases from V and 7 bases from J, with 25 bases between. CDR3 loop: CASSRWVQGRPVFGYTF. In nucleotides, the CDR3 is TGTGCCAGCAGCCGATGGGTGCAGGGGAGACCTGTTTTTGGCTACACCTTC.

The rearrangement uses TRBV18 and TRBJ1-1, with no clear D. The CDR3 is made up of 14 amino acids. The V gene's germline CDR1 is KGHSH and CDR2 LQKENI. Between the trimmed V and J ends, which lost 1 base and 6 bases, there was a span of 12 bases. The CDR3 sequence is CASSPQEFGAEAFF. The CDR3 DNA follows: TGTGCCAGCTCACCACAGGAGTTTGGCGCTGAAGCTTTCTTT.

The chain links TRBV27 to TRBJ1-5; D uncertain. V dropped 0 bases and J dropped 4 bases, with 13 bases sitting between them. CDR1 MNHEY and CDR2 SMNVEV come from the germline V gene (reference sequence). The CDR3 extends over 16 amino acids. The CDR3 loop is CASSLSPVGGNQPQHF. For the CDR3, the DNA is TGTGCCAGCAGTTTATCCCCAGTAGGAGGGAATCAGCCCCAGCATTTT.

The V gene is TRBV27, the J gene TRBJ2-7, with D unresolved. The germline gives CDR1 MNHEY, CDR2 SMNVEV (reference sequence). With 2 bases removed from V and 6 bases from J, the gap between germline ends came to 5 bases. The CDR3 length is 11 residues. In nucleotides, the CDR3 is TGTGCCAGCAGTTTAGGCCCCGAGCAGTACTTC. Its protein is CASSLGPEQYF.

V usage is TRBV15 and J usage is TRBJ2-1, with unresolved D. Germline CDR1 reads LNHNV; CDR2 reads YYDKDF (reference sequence). V lost 3 bases and J lost 3, with 3 bases in between. The CDR3 length is 12 residues. The CDR3 is CATSSFYNEQFF. The CDR3 DNA reads TGTGCCACCAGCAGCTTCTACAATGAGCAGTTCTTC. Complete variable domain (other parts from reference TRBV15 and TRBJ2-1): DAMVIQNPRYQVTQFGKPVTLSCSQTLNHNVMYWYQQKSSQAPKLLFHYYDKDFNNEADTPDNFQSRRPNTSFCFLDIRSPGLGDTAMYLCATSSFYNEQFFGPGTRLTVL.

This sequence joins TRBV5-1 and TRBJ2-5; 10 positions agree with TRBD2. With 0 bases clipped from V and 2 bases from J, the junction kept 4 bases outside the gene matches. The germline gives CDR1 SGHRS, CDR2 YFSETQ. This CDR3 has 16 residues. CDR3 amino acids: CASSLAPAGGQETQYF. The CDR3, as DNA: TGCGCCAGCAGCTTGGCCCCAGCGGGGGGGCAAGAGACCCAGTACTTC.

The chain couples TRBV18 to TRBJ2-3; 7 bases fit TRBD1. The CDR3 sequence is 14 residues long. The V gene's germline CDR1 is KGHSH and CDR2 LQKENI. Germline trimming cut 6 bases from V and 2 bases from J; bases unmatched to any gene: 5. CDR3 loop: CASSPDRVTDTQYF. CDR3 nucleotides: TGTGCCAGCTCCCCAGACAGGGTCACAGATACGCAGTATTTT.

This clone was seen a single time. V usage is TRBV6-5 and J usage is TRBJ1-1; 7 bases agree with TRBD1. Germline V CDR1 and CDR2: MNHEY, SVGAGI. V was clipped by 6 bases and J by 3 bases; unmatched bases: 7. The length of the CDR3 is 14 residues. CDR3 in DNA: TGTGCCAGCAGCTTAGGGGGCGGGGACACTGAAGCTTTCTTT. Its protein is CASSLGGGDTEAFF.

The chain couples TRBV7-2 to TRBJ2-3; TRBD2 agrees at 8 bases. Germline CDR1 reads SGHTA; CDR2 reads FQGNSA. The CDR3 consists of 19 residues. Unmatched junction bases numbered 16, after V lost 5 bases and J lost 0 bases. CDR3 sequence: CASSAPWAGGQYSTDTQYF. Here the CDR3 DNA reads TGTGCCAGCAGCGCCCCCTGGGCGGGGGGTCAATATAGCACAGATACGCAGTATTTT.

This clone came up once. V and J are TRBV12-5 and TRBJ1-3; 10 nucleotides agree with TRBD1. V lost 6 bases to trimming and J lost 2 bases; unmatched junction nucleotides: 1. Per the germline V gene, CDR1 is LGHNT and CDR2 is FRNRAP. The CDR3 contains 14 residues. For the CDR3, the DNA is TGTGCTAGTGGAGGGACAGGGGCTGGAAACACCATATATTTT. Residues: CASGGTGAGNTIYF.

A single count supports this clone. V is TRBV11-3 and J is TRBJ2-1; D not resolved. The CDR3 loop spans 12 amino acids. Germline V CDR1 and CDR2: SGHNT, YENEEA. Trimming cost V 0 bases and J 7 bases, with 4 bases left between them. The CDR3 sequence: CASSLDENEQFF. Written as DNA, the CDR3 is TGTGCCAGCAGCTTAGATGAGAATGAGCAGTTCTTC.

Worth noting for this clone: The junction departs from the called germline gene at one end, perhaps through a read error. The chain joins TRBV12-3 or TRBV12-4 to TRBJ2-3; no firm D call. CDR3 length equals 11 residues. Here the CDR3 reads CASRLERTQYF. Written as DNA, the CDR3 is TGTGCCAGCAGGTTAGAGAGGACGCAGTATTTT.